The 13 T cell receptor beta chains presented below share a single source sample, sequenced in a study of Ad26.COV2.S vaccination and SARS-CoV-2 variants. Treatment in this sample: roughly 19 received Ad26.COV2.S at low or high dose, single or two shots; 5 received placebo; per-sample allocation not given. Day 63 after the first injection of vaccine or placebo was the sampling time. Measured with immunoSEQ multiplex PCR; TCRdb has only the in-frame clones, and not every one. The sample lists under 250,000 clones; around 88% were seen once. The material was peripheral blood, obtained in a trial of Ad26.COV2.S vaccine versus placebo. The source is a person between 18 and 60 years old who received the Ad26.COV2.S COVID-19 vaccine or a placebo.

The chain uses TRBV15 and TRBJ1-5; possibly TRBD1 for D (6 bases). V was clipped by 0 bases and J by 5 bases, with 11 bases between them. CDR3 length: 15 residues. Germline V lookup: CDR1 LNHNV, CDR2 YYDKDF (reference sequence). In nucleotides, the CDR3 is TGTGCCACCAGCAGAGATCAAGGGGGGTATCAGCCCCAGCATTTT. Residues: CATSRDQGGYQPQHF.

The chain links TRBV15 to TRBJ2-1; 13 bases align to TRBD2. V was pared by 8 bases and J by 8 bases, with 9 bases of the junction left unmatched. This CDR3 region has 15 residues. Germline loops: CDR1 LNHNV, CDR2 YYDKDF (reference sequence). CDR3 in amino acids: CATEARTSGSHEQFF. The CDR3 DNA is TGTGCCACCGAAGCCAGGACTAGCGGGAGCCATGAGCAGTTCTTC.

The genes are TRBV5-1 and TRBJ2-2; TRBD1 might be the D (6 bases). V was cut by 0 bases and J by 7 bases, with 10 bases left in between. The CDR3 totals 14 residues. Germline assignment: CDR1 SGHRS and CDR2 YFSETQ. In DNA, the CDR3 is TGCGCCAGCAGCTTGGCAGGGGACGTCGGGGAGCTGTTTTTT. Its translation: CASSLAGDVGELFF.

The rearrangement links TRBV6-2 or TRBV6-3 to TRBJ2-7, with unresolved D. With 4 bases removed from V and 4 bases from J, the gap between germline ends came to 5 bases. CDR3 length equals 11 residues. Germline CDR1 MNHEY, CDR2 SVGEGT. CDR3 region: CASSSRYEQYF. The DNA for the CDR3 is TGTGCCAGCAGTTCCAGGTACGAGCAGTACTTC.

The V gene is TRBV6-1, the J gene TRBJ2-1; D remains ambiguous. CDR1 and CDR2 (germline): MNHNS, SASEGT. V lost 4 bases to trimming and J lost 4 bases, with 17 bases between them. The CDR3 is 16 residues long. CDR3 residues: CASSGSPLQTYNEQFF. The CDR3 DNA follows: TGTGCCAGCAGTGGTTCCCCCCTCCAGACTTACAATGAGCAGTTCTTC.

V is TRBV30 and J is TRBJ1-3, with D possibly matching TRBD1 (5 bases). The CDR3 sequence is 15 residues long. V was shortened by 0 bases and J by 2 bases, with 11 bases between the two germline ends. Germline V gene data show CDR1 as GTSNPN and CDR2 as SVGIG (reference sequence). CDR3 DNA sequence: TGTGCCTGGAGTGTGGGGCAATCGGCTGGAAACACCATATATTTT. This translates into CAWSVGQSAGNTIYF.

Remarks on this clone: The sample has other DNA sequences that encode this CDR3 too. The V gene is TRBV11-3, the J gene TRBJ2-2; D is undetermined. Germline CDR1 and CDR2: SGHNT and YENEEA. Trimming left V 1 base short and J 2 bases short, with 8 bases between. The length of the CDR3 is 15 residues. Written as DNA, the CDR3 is TGTGCCAGCAGCTTAGGCGGAAGCAACACCGGGGAGCTGTTTTTT. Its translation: CASSLGGSNTGELFF.

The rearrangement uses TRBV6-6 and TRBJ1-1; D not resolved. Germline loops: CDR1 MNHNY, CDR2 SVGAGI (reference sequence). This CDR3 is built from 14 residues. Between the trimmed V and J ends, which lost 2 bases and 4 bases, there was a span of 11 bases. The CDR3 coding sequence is TGTGCCAGCAGTTACACCGATGCCGGCACTGAAGCTTTCTTT. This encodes CASSYTDAGTEAFF.

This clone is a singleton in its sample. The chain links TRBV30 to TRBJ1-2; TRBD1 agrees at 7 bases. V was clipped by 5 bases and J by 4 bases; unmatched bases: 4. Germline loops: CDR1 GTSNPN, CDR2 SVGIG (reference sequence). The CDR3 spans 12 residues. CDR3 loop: CAWYRGTYGYTF. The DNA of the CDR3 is TGTGCCTGGTACAGGGGTACCTATGGCTACACCTTC. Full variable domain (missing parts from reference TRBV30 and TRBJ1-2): SQTIHQWPATLVQPVGSPLSLECTVEGTSNPNLYWYRQAAGRGLQLLFYSVGIGQISSEVPQNLSASRPQDRQFILSSKKLLLSDSGFYLCAWYRGTYGYTFGSGTRLTVV.

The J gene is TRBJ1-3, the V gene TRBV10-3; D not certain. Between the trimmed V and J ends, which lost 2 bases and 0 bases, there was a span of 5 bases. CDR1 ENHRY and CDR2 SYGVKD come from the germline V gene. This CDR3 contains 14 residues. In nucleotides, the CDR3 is TGTGCCATCAGTGAGGCTAGCTCTGGAAACACCATATATTTT. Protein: CAISEASSGNTIYF.

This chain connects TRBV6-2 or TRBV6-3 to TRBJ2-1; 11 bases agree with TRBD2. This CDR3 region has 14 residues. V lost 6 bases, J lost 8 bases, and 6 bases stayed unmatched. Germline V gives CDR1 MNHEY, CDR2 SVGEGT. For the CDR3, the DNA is TGTGCCAGCAGCCGACTAGCGGGGTTGGATGAGCAGTTCTTC. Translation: CASSRLAGLDEQFF.

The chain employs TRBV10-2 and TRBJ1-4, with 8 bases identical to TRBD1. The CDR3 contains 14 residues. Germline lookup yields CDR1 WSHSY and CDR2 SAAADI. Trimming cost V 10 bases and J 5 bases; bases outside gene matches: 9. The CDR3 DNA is TGCGCCACCAGACAGGGGAAGAGGAATGAAAAACTGTTTTTT. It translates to CATRQGKRNEKLFF.

The CDR3 region is CASSLLGQGVNYGYTF. In DNA form, the CDR3 reads TGTGCCAGCAGCTTACTCGGACAGGGAGTTAACTATGGCTACACCTTC. V usage is TRBV7-2 and J usage is TRBJ1-2; 8 bases fit TRBD1. J gave up 1 base and V 2 bases, and 6 bases lay outside the gene matches. The germline V gene encodes CDR1 SGHTA and CDR2 FQGNSA. The CDR3 is made up of 16 amino acids.